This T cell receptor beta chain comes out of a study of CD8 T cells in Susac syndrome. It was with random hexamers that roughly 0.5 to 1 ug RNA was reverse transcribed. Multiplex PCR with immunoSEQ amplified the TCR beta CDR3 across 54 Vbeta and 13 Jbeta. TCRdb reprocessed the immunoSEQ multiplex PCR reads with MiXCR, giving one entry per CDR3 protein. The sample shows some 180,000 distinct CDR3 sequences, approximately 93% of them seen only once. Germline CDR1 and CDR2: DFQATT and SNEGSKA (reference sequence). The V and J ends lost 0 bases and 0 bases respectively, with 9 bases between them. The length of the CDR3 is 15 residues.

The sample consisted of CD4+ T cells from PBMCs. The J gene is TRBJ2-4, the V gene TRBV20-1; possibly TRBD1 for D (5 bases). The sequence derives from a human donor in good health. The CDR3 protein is CSAREDRTAKNIQYF. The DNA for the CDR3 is TGCAGTGCTAGAGAAGACAGAACAGCCAAAAACATTCAGTACTTC.